Following are 16 T cell receptor beta chains from one sample sequenced in a study of human T cells and chemical hapten exposure. TCRdb recomputed calls from the RACE reads with MiXCR, one row per CDR3 protein. The sample includes around 380,000 distinct CDR3 sequences, approximately 4.4% of them seen just once. Time point specified: patch test 1, 2 weeks after DPC sensitization. The treatment was: therapeutic diphenylcyclopropenone sensitization with weekly scalp DPC. The starting material was whole blood, obtained in connection with sensitization to the hapten diphenylcyclopropenone (DPC). These receptors all come from a woman aged 45-60 years with alopecia areata. Some clones in this sample may be carry-over from other donors' samples.

This chain uses TRBV6-2 or TRBV6-3 with TRBJ1-5; no clear D. From germline, CDR1 is MNHEY and CDR2 SVGEGT. The CDR3 loop spans 17 amino acids. Trimming removed 5 bases from V and 0 bases from J, with 17 bases in between. The CDR3 here is CASSPRRGRNSNQPQHF. The CDR3 DNA reads TGTGCCAGCAGTCCACGACGAGGCCGCAATAGCAATCAGCCCCAGCATTTT.

The chain combines TRBV5-1 with TRBJ1-3, with unresolved D. This CDR3 has 16 residues. V was clipped by 2 bases and J by 0 bases, with 12 bases between them. Germline CDR1 and CDR2: SGHRS and YFSETQ. CDR3 loop: CASSFTDTSSGNTIYF. CDR3 nucleotides: TGCGCCAGCAGCTTTACTGACACATCCTCTGGAAACACCATATATTTT.

The chain combines TRBV20-1 with TRBJ1-6; perhaps TRBD1 as D (5 bases). Germline-derived CDR1 and CDR2 are DFQATT and SNEGSKA (reference sequence). This CDR3 contains 14 residues. V shed 5 bases and J shed 7 bases, with 15 bases lying between them. The CDR3, as DNA: TGCAGTGCTCCGATGACAGTCGTAAATTCACCCCTCCACTTT. This gives the protein CSAPMTVVNSPLHF.

This clonotype was picked up many times. V is TRBV4-2 and J is TRBJ2-5, with 7 positions matching TRBD2. The CDR3 totals 16 residues. Trimming removed 0 bases from V and 2 bases from J; junction bases left unmatched: 6. From germline, CDR1 is LGHNA and CDR2 YNFKEQ. The chain's CDR3 is CASSQESASGQETQYF. CDR3 sequence (DNA): TGTGCCAGCAGCCAAGAATCGGCTAGCGGACAAGAGACCCAGTACTTC.

The chain carries TRBV12-3 or TRBV12-4 and TRBJ1-1, with D perhaps matching TRBD1 (5 bases). The CDR3 is made up of 14 amino acids. V lost 5 bases to trimming and J lost 3 bases, with 13 bases between them. The CDR3 region has the DNA TGTGCCAGCAGTAAGGGGATTTTACACACTGAAGCTTTCTTT. This sequence encodes CASSKGILHTEAFF.

V gene TRBV9 combines with J gene TRBJ1-4; TRBD1 aligns across 7 bases. The germline CDR1 and CDR2 sequences are SGDLS and YYNGEE. This CDR3 is 15 amino acids long. J was trimmed by 7 bases and V by 0 bases; bases with no gene match: 6. CDR3 bases: TGTGCCAGCAGCGTAGGACAGGGAGGGGGTGAAAAACTGTTTTTT. Protein: CASSVGQGGGEKLFF.

This clonotype was recorded many times. This rearrangement joins TRBV4-2 to TRBJ2-3, with no clear D. V dropped 3 bases and J dropped 0 bases, with 10 bases sitting between them. Germline V gene data show CDR1 as LGHNA and CDR2 as YNFKEQ. The CDR3 covers 15 residues. The CDR3 nucleotides read TGTGCCAGCAGCCACTCGGACGTAAGCACAGATACGCAGTATTTT. This sequence encodes CASSHSDVSTDTQYF.

This clonotype was recorded at least ten times. The chain combines TRBV27 with TRBJ2-3; 8 bases agree with TRBD1. The CDR3 is made up of 14 amino acids. Losses at the gene ends were 10 bases for V and 5 bases for J; bases not matched to a gene: 11. The germline gives CDR1 MNHEY, CDR2 SMNVEV (reference sequence). The CDR3 loop is CAISRGTGRDTQYF. CDR3 coding DNA: TGTGCCATCTCAAGAGGGACAGGACGAGATACGCAGTATTTT.

This clonotype was seen a few times. This chain links TRBV6-6 with TRBJ2-1; 12 positions agree with TRBD2. The CDR3 contains 17 residues. The trim removed 6 bases at V and 6 bases at J, leaving 12 bases unmatched. CDR1 MNHNY and CDR2 SVGAGI come from the germline V gene (reference sequence). The CDR3 bases are TGTGCCAGCAGGCAGAGATCCGGGACTAGCGGGCCCAATGAGCAGTTCTTC. It is translated as CASRQRSGTSGPNEQFF.

This clonotype showed up just a few times. CDR3 loop: CASKRRGRSSGNTIYF. CDR3 DNA: TGTGCCAGCAAACGCCGAGGACGGTCCTCTGGAAACACCATATATTTT. This sequence joins TRBV5-6 and TRBJ1-3; no definite D call. CDR1 is SGHDT and CDR2 is YYEEEE in the germline V gene. CDR3 size: 16 residues. V lost 6 bases, J lost 0 bases, and 16 bases lay in between.

The chain combines TRBV21-1 with TRBJ2-7; whether TRBD1, the table's D call, matches the DNA was not checked. TRBV21-1 is marked as a pseudogene. CDR3 length: 15 residues. The CDR3 loop is CASSTLGQRDYEQYF. CDR3 DNA: TGTGCCAGCAGCACCCTAGGACAGCGCGACTACGAGCAGTACTTC.

The sample holds many counts of this clonotype. The V gene is TRBV2, the J gene TRBJ1-6, with 7 bases matching TRBD1. Per the germline V gene, CDR1 is SNHLY and CDR2 is FYNNEI. This CDR3 comprises 13 residues. The V and J ends lost 10 bases and 7 bases, in that order; junction bases with no gene match: 7. CDR3 DNA: TGTGCCACCTCCGGGACAGAGAATTCACCCCTCCACTTT. This codes for CATSGTENSPLHF.

The chain links TRBV15 to TRBJ1-2; TRBD1 is a possible D gene (5 bases). The germline V gene has CDR1 LNHNV and CDR2 YYDKDF (reference sequence). V was pared by 4 bases and J by 3 bases, with 12 bases between. The CDR3 is 14 residues long. As DNA, the CDR3 is TGTGCCACCAGCAACGGGGGGACGGACTATGGCTACACCTTC. This translates into CATSNGGTDYGYTF.

Only a few counts were recorded for this clonotype. The chain is built from TRBV16 and TRBJ1-2; 11 nucleotides align to TRBD1. This CDR3 has 16 residues. After removal of 4 bases from V and 7 bases from J, the junction contained 11 bases not matched to a gene. Germline lookup yields CDR1 KGHSY and CDR2 FQNENV. CDR3 sequence (DNA): TGTGCCAGCAGCCCCGAGGACAGGGGGCCAGCAGGTGGCTACACCTTC. This encodes CASSPEDRGPAGGYTF.

This clonotype has at least ten counts. This chain connects TRBV6-5 to TRBJ2-7; TRBD1 is a possible D gene (5 bases). The CDR3 contains 16 residues. Between the trimmed V and J ends, which lost 1 base and 6 bases, there was a span of 19 bases. Germline CDR1 and CDR2: MNHEY and SVGAGI. In nucleotides, the CDR3 is TGTGCCAGCAGTTACTGGGGCGGAAGGGGCCGTTGCGAGCAGTACTTC. This encodes CASSYWGGRGRCEQYF.

Many counts were recorded for this clonotype. The rearrangement links TRBV20-1 to TRBJ1-5, with 7 bases matching TRBD1. Germline values: CDR1 DFQATT, CDR2 SNEGSKA (reference sequence). V lost 5 bases and J lost 2; bases outside the gene matches: 3. The CDR3 has 13 amino acids. The chain's CDR3 is CSAAGQGNQPQHF. DNA for the CDR3: TGCAGTGCTGCCGGACAGGGCAATCAGCCCCAGCATTTT.